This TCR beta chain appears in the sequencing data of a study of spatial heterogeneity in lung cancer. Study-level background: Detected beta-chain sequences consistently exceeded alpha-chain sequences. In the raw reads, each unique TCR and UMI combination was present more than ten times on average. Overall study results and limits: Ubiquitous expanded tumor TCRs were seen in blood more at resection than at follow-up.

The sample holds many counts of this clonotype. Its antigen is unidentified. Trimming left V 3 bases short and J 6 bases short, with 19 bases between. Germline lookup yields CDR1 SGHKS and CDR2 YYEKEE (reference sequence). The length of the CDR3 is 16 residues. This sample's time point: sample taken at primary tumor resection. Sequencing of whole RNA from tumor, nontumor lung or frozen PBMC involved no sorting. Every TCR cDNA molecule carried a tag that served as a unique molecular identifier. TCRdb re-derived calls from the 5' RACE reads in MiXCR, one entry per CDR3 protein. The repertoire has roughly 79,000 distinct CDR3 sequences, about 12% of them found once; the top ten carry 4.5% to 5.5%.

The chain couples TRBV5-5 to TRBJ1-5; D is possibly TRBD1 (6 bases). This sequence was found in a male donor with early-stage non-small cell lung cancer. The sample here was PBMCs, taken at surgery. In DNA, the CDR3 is TGTGCCAGCAGCTGGGACATCCCCATGGGGGGTCAGCCCCAGCATTTT. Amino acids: CASSWDIPMGGQPQHF.